This T cell receptor beta chain was sequenced for a study of regulatory T cells in long-lasting Graves disease. General study points: The researchers studied only peripheral blood, not thyroid tissue.

Time point described: persistent/refractory GD, antithyroid drugs over 5 years with positive TRAb. Researchers made the TCR library from RNA that was extracted from PBMCs. iRepertoire HTBI primers and Arm-PCR of CDR3 regions built TCR beta libraries. TCRdb itself ran the multiplex PCR reads through MiXCR, one entry per CDR3 protein. The data contain 400,000 to 500,000 distinct CDR3 sequences, 20% to 25% of them singletons. To note about this clonotype: Its specificity is not known.

This specimen consisted of peripheral blood mononuclear cells (PBMCs), obtained when the disease was refractory, from a patient treated with antithyroid drugs. The receptor's source is a female donor with Graves disease.

The CDR3 DNA reads TGTGCCAGCATCACCGGGACAGGGATCTATCAGCCCCAGCATTTT. Protein: CASITGTGIYQPQHF. The chain employs TRBV6-1 and TRBJ1-5, with 9 bases fitting TRBD1. The CDR3 runs to 15 residues. Germline CDR1 reads MNHNS; CDR2 reads SASEGT. With 7 bases clipped from V and 5 bases from J, the junction kept 9 bases outside the gene matches.